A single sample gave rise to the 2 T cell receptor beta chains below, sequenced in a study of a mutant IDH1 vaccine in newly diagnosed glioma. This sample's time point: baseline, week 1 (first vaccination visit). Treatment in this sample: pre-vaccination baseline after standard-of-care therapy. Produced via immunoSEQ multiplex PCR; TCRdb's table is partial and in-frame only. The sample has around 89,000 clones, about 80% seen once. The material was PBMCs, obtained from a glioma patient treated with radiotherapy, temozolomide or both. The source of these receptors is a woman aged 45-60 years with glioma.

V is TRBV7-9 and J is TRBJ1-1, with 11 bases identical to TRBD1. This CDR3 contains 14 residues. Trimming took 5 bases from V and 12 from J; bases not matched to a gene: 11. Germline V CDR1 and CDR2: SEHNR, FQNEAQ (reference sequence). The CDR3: CASSPAGQGAGTFF. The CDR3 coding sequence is TGTGCCAGCAGCCCCGCCGGACAGGGGGCTGGAACTTTCTTT.

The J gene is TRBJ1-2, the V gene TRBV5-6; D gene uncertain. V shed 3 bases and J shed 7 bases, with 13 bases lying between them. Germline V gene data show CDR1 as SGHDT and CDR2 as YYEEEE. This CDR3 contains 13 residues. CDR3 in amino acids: CASSSTGSRGYTF. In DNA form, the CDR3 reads TGTGCCAGCAGCTCAACGGGCAGCCGTGGCTACACCTTC.